The present T cell receptor (beta chain) was sequenced within a study of blood T cell repertoires in COVID-19. Germline V gene lookup returns CDR1 SGHAT and CDR2 FQNNGV. The CDR3 consists of 15 residues. Trimming cost V 1 base and J 4 bases, with 13 bases left between them. Original handling: How many nucleated cells were present was estimated from reference gene primer amplification. Generated by immunoSEQ multiplex PCR, the TCRdb table keeps only in-frame clones and is missing some. V and J calls and clone size are copied from that table; D and trimming were computed from the DNA. This table holds some 250,000 clones, approximately 88% found once.

This TCR derives from a man in his forties or fifties with acute or convalescent COVID-19. Input material: peripheral blood. The chain couples TRBV11-2 to TRBJ1-1; possible D gene TRBD1, 5 bases. CDR3: CASSLGAGLFTEAFF. CDR3 coding DNA: TGTGCCAGCAGCTTAGGTGCAGGGTTGTTCACTGAAGCTTTCTTT.